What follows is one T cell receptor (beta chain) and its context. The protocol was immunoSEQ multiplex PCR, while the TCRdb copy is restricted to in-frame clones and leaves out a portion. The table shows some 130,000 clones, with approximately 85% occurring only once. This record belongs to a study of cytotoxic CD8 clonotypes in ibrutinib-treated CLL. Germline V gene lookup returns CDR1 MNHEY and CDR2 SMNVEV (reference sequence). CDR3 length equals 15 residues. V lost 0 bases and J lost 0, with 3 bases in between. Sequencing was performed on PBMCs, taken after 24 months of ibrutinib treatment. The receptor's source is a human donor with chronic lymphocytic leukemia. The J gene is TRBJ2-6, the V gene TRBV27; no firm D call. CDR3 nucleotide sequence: TGTGCCAGCAGTTTATCTGTCTCTGGGGCCAACGTCCTGACTTTC. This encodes CASSLSVSGANVLTF.